The T cell receptor beta chain under discussion was sequenced for a study of cytomegalovirus exposure and HLA in healthy donors. Study conclusions and caveats: One variant, a missense change in DCLRE1C, was linked in a later analysis to TCR beta V- and J-gene trimming. Later analysis revealed greater clonal expansion in HLA-associated TCR beta chains than in equally common others. In vitro work confirmed that a few CMV-associated chains recognize CMV antigens.

This clone was found once. The target antigen is unknown. 13 Jbeta primers and 60 Vbeta primers were used for the PCR. Sequenced by immunoSEQ multiplex PCR; TCRdb stores in-frame clones only, minus some. Here the sample spans about 59,000 clones, under 90% being singletons. Deletions cut 1 base from V and 7 bases from J, with 15 bases between. The CDR3 has 15 amino acids. The germline V gene encodes CDR1 SGHDT and CDR2 YYEEEE. This chain links TRBV5-6 with TRBJ2-1; no clear D. The specimen was PBMCs. The TCR sequence derives from a woman in her thirties or forties in good health and CMV-seronegative. The CDR3 DNA reads as TGTGCCAGCAGCTTGCCCCAGTCTGCCGATAATGAGCAGTTCTTC. It yields the protein CASSLPQSADNEQFF.